This TCR beta chain was identified during a study of T cells in narcolepsy. Study information: Donors had narcolepsy type 1 or type 2, or were healthy controls.

As to this clone: Its target is unknown.

The table came from immunoSEQ multiplex PCR; TCRdb's copy has only in-frame clones and leaves some out. The repertoire holds roughly 20,000 clones, 80% to 85% seen once, with about 1.5% in the top ten. The CDR3 totals 11 residues. Germline assignment: CDR1 DFQATT and CDR2 SNEGSKA (reference sequence). V was trimmed by 5 bases and J by 13 bases, leaving 15 bases between them. Study conclusions and caveats: Autoreactive clone sequences were missing from some blood memory CD4+ repertoires. HCRT-specific and TRIB2-specific autoreactive clonotypes appeared among same-patient CSF and blood CD4+ clonotypes.

This sequence was found in a human donor in good health. This chain links TRBV20-1 with TRBJ2-1; perhaps TRBD1 as D (6 bases). Material: memory (CD45RA-) CD4+ T cells from blood. The CDR3 reads CSAGRTDLQFF. For the CDR3, the DNA is TGCAGTGCTGGCCGGACAGACCTACAGTTCTTC.